Listed here are 27 T cell receptor beta chains from one sample, sequenced in a study of identical twins. TCRdb fed the 5' RACE reads into MiXCR, producing one record per CDR3 protein. The data contain approximately 190,000 distinct CDR3 sequences, roughly 15% of them singletons. These same records also appear under a second study, on T cells expressing NK-cell markers.

Source material: CD8+ T cells sorted from blood. Every receptor here comes from a woman aged 18-30 years in good health.

The sample holds a few counts of this clonotype. The genes are TRBV5-6 and TRBJ1-1; D ambiguous. This CDR3 is 13 amino acids long. From germline, CDR1 is SGHDT and CDR2 YYEEEE. Trimming stripped 1 base from V and 0 bases from J, with 4 bases between. The CDR3 sequence: CASSLYVNTEAFF. Here the CDR3 DNA reads TGTGCCAGCAGCTTGTACGTGAACACTGAAGCTTTCTTT.

The chain uses TRBV4-3 and TRBJ2-6; D is unclear. Germline V lookup: CDR1 LGHNA, CDR2 YSLEER. Trimming pared 0 bases from V and 0 bases from J, leaving 6 bases between. This CDR3 comprises 16 residues. The CDR3: CASSQDHYSGANVLTF. In DNA, the CDR3 is TGCGCCAGCAGCCAAGATCATTACTCTGGGGCCAACGTCCTGACTTTC.

This clonotype was picked up a small number of times. The chain combines TRBV6-2 or TRBV6-3 with TRBJ1-6; 9 bases are shared with TRBD1. V was clipped by 9 bases and J by 7 bases; unmatched bases: 4. CDR1 is MNHEY and CDR2 is SVGEGT in the germline V gene. CDR3 size: 13 residues. CDR3 sequence (DNA): TGTGCCAGTACTACAGGGGGCAATTCACCCCTCCACTTT. This gives the protein CASTTGGNSPLHF.

The chain employs TRBV4-1 and TRBJ2-7, with D unresolved. CDR1 MGHRA and CDR2 YSYEKL come from the germline V gene. V was shortened by 1 base and J by 3 bases, with 7 bases between the two germline ends. This CDR3 spans 13 amino acids. The CDR3 nucleotides are TGCGCCAGCAGCCAAGTGTACGGCTACGAGCAGTACTTC. Protein product: CASSQVYGYEQYF.

This clonotype was recorded at least ten times. The chain joins TRBV7-9 to TRBJ1-2, with D maybe TRBD1 (6 bases). Trimming took 1 base from V and 3 from J, leaving 15 bases between them. The germline V gene has CDR1 SEHNR and CDR2 FQNEAQ (reference sequence). The CDR3 has 16 amino acids. The CDR3 protein is CASSLEIAGAYYGYTF. CDR3 nucleotides: TGTGCCAGCAGCTTAGAGATCGCAGGGGCCTACTATGGCTACACCTTC.

This clonotype was detected a few times. The chain is built from TRBV10-3 and TRBJ2-3, with 7 bases fitting TRBD2. CDR3 size: 14 residues. Unmatched junction bases numbered 0, after V lost 3 bases and J lost 0 bases. Germline assignment: CDR1 ENHRY and CDR2 SYGVKD. The CDR3 loop reads CAISEAGSTDTQYF. The CDR3 DNA is TGTGCCATCAGTGAAGCGGGGAGCACAGATACGCAGTATTTT.

The V and J genes are TRBV6-2 or TRBV6-3 and TRBJ2-5, with 7 bases that match TRBD2. Trimming cost V 2 bases and J 3 bases; bases outside gene matches: 9. Germline values: CDR1 MNHEY, CDR2 SVGEGT. The CDR3 loop spans 16 amino acids. CDR3 amino acids: CASSYKGNREEETQYF. The DNA of the CDR3 is TGTGCCAGCAGTTACAAAGGGAATCGGGAGGAAGAGACCCAGTACTTC.

This clonotype has a handful of counts. The chain employs TRBV12-3 or TRBV12-4 and TRBJ1-1; D may be TRBD1 (5 bases). The CDR3 contains 14 residues. Trimming removed 5 bases from V and 4 bases from J, with 14 bases in between. CDR3 in amino acids: CASSRGYGGTEAFF. The CDR3 DNA follows: TGTGCCAGCAGTCGGGGATACGGGGGCACTGAAGCTTTCTTT.

This clonotype was recorded at least ten times. V gene TRBV9 combines with J gene TRBJ2-3; D is ambiguous. The CDR3 is 12 residues long. Germline CDR1 and CDR2: SGDLS and YYNGEE. The V gene lost 0 bases and the J gene lost 4 bases, with 3 bases spanning the gap. CDR3 DNA: TGTGCCAGCAGCGTAGTGGCAGATACGCAGTATTTT. This encodes CASSVVADTQYF.

This clonotype came up a few times. This rearrangement joins TRBV6-5 to TRBJ2-1; D call uncertain. Germline CDR1 and CDR2: MNHEY and SVGAGI. The V and J ends lost 7 bases and 6 bases respectively, with 10 bases between them. The CDR3 has 12 residues. CDR3 residues: CASNINVNEQFF. DNA of the CDR3: TGTGCCAGCAACATTAACGTCAATGAGCAGTTCTTC.

The rearrangement joins TRBV12-5 to TRBJ2-1; either TRBD1 or TRBD2 may fit D (5 bases each). V was shortened by 2 bases and J by 7 bases, with 6 bases between the two germline ends. Germline-derived CDR1 and CDR2 are LGHNT and FRNRAP. The CDR3 contains 12 residues. This chain's CDR3 is CASGLWGNEQFF. The CDR3 nucleotides read TGTGCTAGTGGTTTGTGGGGGAATGAGCAGTTCTTC.

This chain joins TRBV6-2 or TRBV6-3 and TRBJ2-7; D is uncertain. The ends were cut back, 6 bases at V and 0 bases at J, with 12 bases in the middle. This CDR3 comprises 14 residues. Germline CDR1 and CDR2: MNHEY and SVGEGT. The CDR3 bases are TGTGCCAGCAGCGGAGAACAGTACTCCTACGAGCAGTACTTC. This codes for CASSGEQYSYEQYF.

The rearrangement links TRBV20-1 to TRBJ2-7, with 7 bases lining up with TRBD1. The junction had 7 bases not matched to a gene; V was cut back by 6 bases and J by 5 bases. Per germline, CDR1 DFQATT and CDR2 SNEGSKA (reference sequence). This CDR3 has 12 amino acids. CDR3 sequence reads: CSADTTGDEQYF. DNA for the CDR3: TGCAGTGCCGACACCACAGGGGACGAGCAGTACTTC.

The gene calls are TRBV24-1 and TRBJ2-3, with 10 bases fitting TRBD2. The CDR3 is 18 residues long. V was clipped by 2 bases and J by 4 bases; unmatched bases: 11. Per the germline V gene, CDR1 is KGHDR and CDR2 is SFDVKD. The CDR3 spells CATSDSGAGGPSADTQYF. CDR3 nucleotides: TGTGCCACCAGTGATTCGGGAGCGGGAGGGCCGTCAGCAGATACGCAGTATTTT.

The genes are TRBV5-5 and TRBJ2-1; no clear D gene. Germline V gives CDR1 SGHKS, CDR2 YYEKEE (reference sequence). The CDR3 consists of 12 residues. V lost 5 bases to trimming and J lost 6 bases, with 9 bases between them. The CDR3 sequence: CASRPLSNEQFF. CDR3 coding DNA: TGTGCCAGCAGACCACTAAGCAATGAGCAGTTCTTC.

This rearrangement joins TRBV7-8 to TRBJ2-3, with 10 bases matching TRBD2. CDR1 SGHVS and CDR2 FQNEAQ come from the germline V gene. The CDR3 covers 17 residues. Unmatched junction bases numbered 11, after V lost 5 bases and J lost 3 bases. The chain's CDR3 is CASSPRTSGEVTDTQYF. The CDR3 nucleotides read TGTGCCAGCAGCCCACGGACTAGCGGAGAGGTGACAGATACGCAGTATTTT.

The CDR3 DNA sequence: TGTGCCAGCAGCTTAGTGGGACTACGCTCCTACAATGAGCAGTTCTTC. This sequence encodes CASSLVGLRSYNEQFF. The chain employs TRBV7-2 and TRBJ2-1, with 7 positions matching TRBD2. Per the germline V gene, CDR1 is SGHTA and CDR2 is FQGNSA. This CDR3 has 16 amino acids. J was trimmed by 0 bases and V by 1 base; bases with no gene match: 3.

The chain employs TRBV10-2 and TRBJ2-1; 7 bases map to TRBD2. CDR3 length: 17 residues. J was trimmed by 3 bases and V by 6 bases; bases with no gene match: 14. CDR1 and CDR2 from the germline V gene are WSHSY and SAAADI. The CDR3 DNA follows: TGCGCCAGCAGACCGGGGCTAGCGGAGGCCGGCTACAATGAGCAGTTCTTC. Residues: CASRPGLAEAGYNEQFF.

This clonotype has at least ten counts. The CDR3 sequence is CASSQDPRQGAYEQYF. In DNA, the CDR3 is TGCGCCAGCAGCCAAGATCCCCGACAGGGGGCCTACGAGCAGTACTTC. The rearrangement links TRBV4-1 to TRBJ2-7; 9 positions match TRBD1. CDR1 is MGHRA, CDR2 YSYEKL, per germline. The CDR3 runs to 16 residues. The junction had 5 bases not matched to a gene; V was cut back by 0 bases and J by 2 bases.

This clonotype has only a few counts. The chain joins TRBV30 to TRBJ1-1, with TRBD1 as a possible D gene (5 bases). The length of the CDR3 is 17 residues. V lost 3 bases to trimming and J lost 0 bases, with 20 bases between them. From germline, CDR1 is GTSNPN and CDR2 SVGIG (reference sequence). Here the CDR3 reads CAWRDRPGRALNTEAFF. CDR3 bases: TGTGCCTGGAGAGACCGGCCGGGGCGCGCCTTGAACACTGAAGCTTTCTTT.

This clonotype has more than one count but fewer than ten. The chain couples TRBV6-1 to TRBJ2-7; possible D gene TRBD1, 6 bases. V was cut by 11 bases and J by 0 bases, with 14 bases left in between. This CDR3 region has 13 residues. Germline V CDR1 and CDR2: MNHNS, SASEGT. CDR3 bases: TGTGCCGCAGGCACAGGGTCCTCCTACGAGCAGTACTTC. Residues: CAAGTGSSYEQYF.

In its sample, this clonotype was seen a few times. The V and J genes are TRBV3-1 and TRBJ2-3, with 8 bases that match TRBD2. The CDR3 length is 17 residues. CDR1 and CDR2 (germline): LGHDT, YNNKEL (reference sequence). The ends lost 3 bases at V and 8 bases at J; junction bases unmatched: 16. Written as DNA, the CDR3 is TGTGCCAGCAGCCAGGAGCGGTCTAGCAGGGCGGGGGGTACGCAGTATTTT. As protein: CASSQERSSRAGGTQYF.

This rearrangement joins TRBV9 to TRBJ1-1, with a tentative D call TRBD1 (6 bases). Trimming took off 3 bases at V and 1 base at J, with 10 bases between the two ends. The germline V gene has CDR1 SGDLS and CDR2 YYNGEE. The CDR3 consists of 14 residues. The CDR3 DNA sequence: TGTGCCAGCAGCGACTTGACAGGGAACACTGAAGCTTTCTTT. Translating gives CASSDLTGNTEAFF.

The rearrangement uses TRBV13 and TRBJ1-1, with a tentative D call TRBD1 (6 bases). Germline V gene data show CDR1 as PRHDT and CDR2 as FYEKMQ (reference sequence). This CDR3 has 14 residues. Trimming shortened V by 4 bases and J by 4 bases, and 13 bases separated the two germline ends. For the CDR3, the DNA is TGTGCCAGCAGCTCAGCAGGGGATGGCACTGAAGCTTTCTTT. Its translation is CASSSAGDGTEAFF.

The sample holds many counts of this clonotype. The gene calls are TRBV27 and TRBJ2-5, with a weak D call TRBD2 (5 bases). The V end lost 0 bases, the J end lost 2 bases, and 10 bases lay between the germline ends. Germline-derived CDR1 and CDR2 are MNHEY and SMNVEV (reference sequence). This CDR3 is built from 15 residues. The CDR3 loop is CASSLSARVQETQYF. CDR3 nucleotides: TGTGCCAGCAGTTTATCAGCGAGGGTTCAAGAGACCCAGTACTTC.

The rearrangement links TRBV9 to TRBJ2-7; D is unresolved. V was pared by 0 bases and J by 6 bases, with 10 bases between. CDR1 and CDR2 (germline): SGDLS, YYNGEE. The CDR3 runs 13 residues. This CDR3 reads CASSVVTRGEQYF. CDR3 DNA: TGTGCCAGCAGCGTAGTAACTCGCGGCGAGCAGTACTTC.

The table lists this clonotype with many counts. The chain couples TRBV5-1 to TRBJ2-1; D is ambiguous. CDR1 is SGHRS, CDR2 YFSETQ, per germline. The germline V and J ends were trimmed by 0 bases and 5 bases, with 9 bases remaining between them. The CDR3 contains 14 residues. This chain's CDR3 is CASSLATINNEQFF. DNA for the CDR3: TGCGCCAGCAGCTTGGCGACGATTAACAATGAGCAGTTCTTC.